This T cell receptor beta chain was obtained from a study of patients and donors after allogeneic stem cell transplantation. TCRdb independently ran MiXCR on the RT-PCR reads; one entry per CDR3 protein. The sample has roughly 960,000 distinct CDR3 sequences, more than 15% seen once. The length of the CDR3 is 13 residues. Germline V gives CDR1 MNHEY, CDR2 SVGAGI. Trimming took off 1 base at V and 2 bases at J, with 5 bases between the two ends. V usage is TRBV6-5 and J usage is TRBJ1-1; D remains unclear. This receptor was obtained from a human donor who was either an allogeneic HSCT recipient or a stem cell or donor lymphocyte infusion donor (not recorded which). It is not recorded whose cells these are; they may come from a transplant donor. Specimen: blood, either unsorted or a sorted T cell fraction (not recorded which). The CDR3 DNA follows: TGTGCCAGCAGTTACTTGGTAAACACTGAAGCTTTCTTT. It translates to CASSYLVNTEAFF.